This T cell receptor (beta chain) was captured by sequencing in a study of blood T cell repertoires in COVID-19. Across the whole study: Some COVID-19 samples were acute and others convalescent; all came from the United States, Italy and Spain. PBMCs, B-cell-depleted T cells, or T cells were the source of the cDNA or gDNA that made up the material.

Libraries were prepared by immunoSEQ multiplex PCR; TCRdb keeps only in-frame clonotypes and omits some of them. Altogether about 89,000 clones are present, over 70% being singletons, with the ten largest covering roughly a tenth. V was clipped by 6 bases and J by 7 bases, with 10 bases between them. This CDR3 is built from 12 residues. The receptor was isolated from a woman of 80 years or more with acute or convalescent COVID-19. Source material: peripheral blood. V is TRBV12-3 or TRBV12-4 and J is TRBJ1-5, with no clear D. CDR3 coding DNA: TGTGCCAGCAGCGCGGGGTGGCAGCCCCAGCATTTT. As protein: CASSAGWQPQHF.